This entry is about one T cell receptor (beta chain). The antigen remains unidentified. The sample originates from a study of shared clonotypes between healthy human individuals. Turning to the study itself: Donors had three CD4 naive, three CD4 memory, two CD8 naive and one CD8 memory plate apiece.

Losses at the gene ends were 2 bases for V and 0 bases for J; bases not matched to a gene: 3. CDR1 is MNHEY and CDR2 is SVGAGI in the germline V gene. The CDR3 contains 16 residues. Study-level results: Incompleteness in sorted-subset sequencing, despite large depth, was shown by rarefaction. Expectations were that clonotype sharing among donors would be affected by sequencing depth.

TCRdb's table, derived via immunoSEQ multiplex PCR, lists solely in-frame clones and lacks some. The table includes around 2.3 million clones, about 94% detected once. Sequenced: naive CD4+ T cells sorted from blood. Subset noted: CD45RA+ positively selected. V is TRBV6-5 and J is TRBJ2-2, with 7 bases aligning to TRBD1. The sequence derives from a man between 18 and 35 years old in good health. Written as DNA, the CDR3 is TGTGCCAGCAGTTACCAGACAGGGTCGAACACCGGGGAGCTGTTTTTT. The encoded protein is CASSYQTGSNTGELFF.